The 8 T cell receptor beta chains below all came from one sample that was sequenced in a study of blood T cell repertoires in COVID-19. Sequencing used immunoSEQ multiplex PCR; TCRdb keeps in-frame clones, though not all of them. The sample includes roughly 120,000 clones, over 75% of them seen just once. Specimen: peripheral blood. Source of these receptors: a man aged 45-60 years with acute or convalescent COVID-19.

This clone showed up just a few times. This specimen includes other DNA sequences encoding the same CDR3. The V call is TRBV2, the J call TRBJ1-2; D unresolved. The ends were cut back, 3 bases at V and 0 bases at J, with 8 bases in the middle. There are 14 residues in the CDR3. Germline V gives CDR1 SNHLY, CDR2 FYNNEI. The CDR3 DNA reads as TGTGCCAGCAGTGAGTACGGGGCTAACTATGGCTACACCTTC. It translates to CASSEYGANYGYTF.

The gene calls are TRBV28 and TRBJ1-1; no definite D call. The ends were cut back, 2 bases at V and 6 bases at J, with 10 bases in the middle. The V gene's germline CDR1 is MDHEN and CDR2 SYDVKM. This CDR3 has 13 residues. Written as DNA, the CDR3 is TGTGCCAGCAGTTTACGGTCCATCCCTGAAGCTTTCTTT. Its translation: CASSLRSIPEAFF. Variable domain in full (rest from reference TRBV28 and TRBJ1-1): DVKVTQSSRYLVKRTGEKVFLECVQDMDHENMFWYRQDPGLGLRLIYFSYDVKMKEKGDIPEGYSVSREKKERFSLILESASTNQTSMYLCASSLRSIPEAFFGQGTRLTVV.

This clone turned up a few times. The chain uses TRBV15 and TRBJ1-2, with TRBD1 matching 8 bases. Unmatched junction bases numbered 9, after V lost 1 base and J lost 8 bases. The CDR3 is 15 amino acids. Germline V CDR1 and CDR2: LNHNV, YYDKDF (reference sequence). CDR3 DNA: TGTGCCACCAGCAGAGCGGACAGGGAAGGAAAGGGCTACACCTTC. This gives the protein CATSRADREGKGYTF.

This clone was counted a single time. This chain joins TRBV2 and TRBJ2-2; possibly TRBD2 for D (6 bases). Germline V gene data show CDR1 as SNHLY and CDR2 as FYNNEI. The CDR3 has 14 residues. Trimming removed 8 bases from V and 4 bases from J, with 14 bases in between. CDR3 amino acids: CASDWAGGTGELFF. Here the CDR3 DNA reads TGTGCCAGCGATTGGGCCGGGGGCACCGGGGAGCTGTTTTTT.

The chain joins TRBV7-2 to TRBJ2-3; 8 bases agree with TRBD2. The junction had 6 bases not matched to a gene; V was cut back by 3 bases and J by 4 bases. The germline V gene encodes CDR1 SGHTA and CDR2 FQGNSA. The CDR3 covers 15 residues. CDR3: CASSLGLVRSDTQYF. CDR3 nucleotide sequence: TGTGCCAGCAGCTTGGGACTAGTAAGGTCAGATACGCAGTATTTT.

This clone was seen once. This rearrangement joins TRBV24-1 to TRBJ2-2; TRBD1 matches 7 bases. With V trimmed by 3 bases and J by 1 base, 7 bases remained unmatched. The V gene's germline CDR1 is KGHDR and CDR2 SFDVKD. This CDR3 is 17 amino acids long. CDR3 in amino acids: CATSDLRTGKNTGELFF. CDR3 DNA: TGTGCCACCAGTGATCTGCGGACAGGAAAGAACACCGGGGAGCTGTTTTTT.

The chain uses TRBV27 and TRBJ1-2; TRBD1 matches 8 bases. V trimming: 5 bases; J trimming: 4 bases; junction bases outside the gene matches: 9. The CDR3 consists of 15 residues. CDR1 and CDR2 from the germline V gene are MNHEY and SMNVEV (reference sequence). The CDR3 is CASSQRTGRAYGYTF. The DNA of the CDR3 is TGTGCCAGCAGTCAACGGACAGGGAGGGCCTATGGCTACACCTTC.

V and J are TRBV28 and TRBJ1-4; D is unclear. This CDR3 contains 11 residues. Germline V gene sequence: CDR1 MDHEN, CDR2 SYDVKM. Trimming took 2 bases from V and 8 from J, leaving 3 bases between them. The CDR3 spells CASSLREKLFF. CDR3 in DNA: TGTGCCAGCAGTTTACGGGAAAAACTGTTTTTT.